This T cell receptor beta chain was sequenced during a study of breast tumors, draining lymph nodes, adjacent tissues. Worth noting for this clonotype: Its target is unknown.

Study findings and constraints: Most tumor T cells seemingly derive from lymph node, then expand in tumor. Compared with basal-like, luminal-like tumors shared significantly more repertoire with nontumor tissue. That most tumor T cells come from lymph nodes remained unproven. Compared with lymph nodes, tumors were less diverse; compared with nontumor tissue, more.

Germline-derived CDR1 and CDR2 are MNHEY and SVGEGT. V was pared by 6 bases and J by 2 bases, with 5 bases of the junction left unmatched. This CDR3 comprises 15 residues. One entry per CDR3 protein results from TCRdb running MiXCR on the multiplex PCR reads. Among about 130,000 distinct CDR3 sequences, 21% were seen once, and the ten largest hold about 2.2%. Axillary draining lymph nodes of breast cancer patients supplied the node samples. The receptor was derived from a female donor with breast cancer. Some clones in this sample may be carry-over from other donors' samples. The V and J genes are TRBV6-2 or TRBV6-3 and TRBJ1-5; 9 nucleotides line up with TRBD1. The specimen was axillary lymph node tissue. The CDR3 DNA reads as TGTGCCAGCAGATATACAGGGGGCGGCAATCAGCCCCAGCATTTT. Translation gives CASRYTGGGNQPQHF.